The rows below give T cell receptor beta chains drawn from one sample of a study of T cell repertoires in cytomegalovirus infection. For these receptors, no antigen is known. TCRdb passed the reads through MiXCR, listing each CDR3 protein once. The sample has approximately 990,000 distinct CDR3 sequences; approximately 33% are singletons. Sequenced here: cultured CD8+ T cells from PBMCs, sampled from culture after CMV antigen stimulation. The receptors were sampled from a human donor in good health (CMV status not recorded). Some clones in this sample may be carry-over from other donors' samples. CDR3s include the opening cysteine and the closing phenylalanine or tryptophan. D genes are given only for firm matches. The size field is filled for only some rows; it gives once, few, many or a size class.

D gene,J gene,V gene,CDR3 length,clone size,CDR3 DNA,CDR3 protein
.,TRBJ2-1,TRBV12-3/TRBV12-4,12,.,TGTGCCAGCACCGTCAGTTTGATTGAGCAGTTCTTC,CASTVSLIEQFF
.,TRBJ1-1,TRBV19,14,few,TGTGCCAGTGCAATCCCCGGTCAGAACACTGAAGCTTTCTTT,CASAIPGQNTEAFF
TRBD1,TRBJ2-4,TRBV4-1,15,.,TGCGCCAGCAGCCAAGAGAGGACAGGGGTGAACATTCAGTACTTC,CASSQERTGVNIQYF
.,TRBJ1-1,TRBV7-9,15,few,TGTGCCAGCAGCCCCCTACAGGGCTTGAACACTGAAGCTTTCTTT,CASSPLQGLNTEAFF
TRBD1,TRBJ1-1,TRBV19,11,few,TGTGCCAGTTGGGACAGCACTGAAGCTTTCTTT,CASWDSTEAFF
.,TRBJ2-3,TRBV7-2,11,many,TGTGCCAGCACCCTCACAGATACGCAGTATTTT,CASTLTDTQYF
.,TRBJ1-1,TRBV28,13,.,TGTGCCAGCAAGAATCCAGGGGTAACTGAAGCTTTCTTT,CASKNPGVTEAFF
.,TRBJ2-2,TRBV19,14,.,TGTGCCAGTAGTATAGCCGGGTCGGCCGGGGAGCTGTTTTTT,CASSIAGSAGELFF
TRBD1,TRBJ1-2,TRBV7-9,17,few,TGTGCCAGCACCGGACAGGGTGCAACTCTGCCGCTATGGGGCTACACCTTC,CASTGQGATLPLWGYTF
.,TRBJ2-3,TRBV5-3,16,.,TGTGCCAGAAGCTTGGTCACAAGGAGTACCACAGATACGCAGTATTTT,CARSLVTRSTTDTQYF
.,TRBJ2-5,TRBV25-1,10,.,TGTGCCAGCGATGGGGGGACCCAGTACTTC,CASDGGTQYF
.,TRBJ1-2,TRBV27,15,.,TGTGCCAGCAGCCTTGCTCCGCTGGCTAACTATGGCTACACCTTC,CASSLAPLANYGYTF
.,TRBJ1-5,TRBV24-1,15,.,TGTGCCACCAGTGATTCCAGGAGTCAAAATCAGCCCCAGCATTTT,CATSDSRSQNQPQHF
.,TRBJ2-6,TRBV10-3,15,few,TGTGCCATCAGTGAGTCGAGCTCTGGGGCCAACGTCCTGACTTTC,CAISESSSGANVLTF
.,TRBJ1-1,TRBV6-4,17,few,TGTGCCAGCAGTCCCTCCCCCTGGACAGAGATGAACACTGAAGCTTTCTTT,CASSPSPWTEMNTEAFF
.,TRBJ2-7,TRBV7-9,13,.,TGTGCCAGCACCATGGGACTCTCCTACGAGCAGTACTTC,CASTMGLSYEQYF
.,TRBJ1-2,TRBV7-9,14,.,TGTGCCAGCAGCTTAGGAGGGTCTATCTATGGCTACACCTTC,CASSLGGSIYGYTF
.,TRBJ1-1,TRBV20-1,13,.,TGCAGTGCCAAGGACCCGGACAACACTGAAGCTTTCTTT,CSAKDPDNTEAFF
.,TRBJ1-2,TRBV4-2,17,.,TGTGCCAGCAGCCGGATCCAACCTTACGTCGCTAACTATGGCTACACCTTC,CASSRIQPYVANYGYTF
.,TRBJ1-2,TRBV9,15,few,TGTGCCAGCAGCTCCCAGACGGCAGGGGCAGGTGGCTACACCTTC,CASSSQTAGAGGYTF
.,TRBJ1-4,TRBV12-5,15,few,TGTGCTAGTGGTTCAGCAGTGGACGTAGCTGAAAAACTGTTTTTT,CASGSAVDVAEKLFF
TRBD1,TRBJ2-1,TRBV7-9,11,.,TGTGCCAGCAGCGACCGGGACAGGGTCTCCTTC,CASSDRDRVSF
.,TRBJ1-1,TRBV19,15,.,TGTGCCAGTAGTATAGACGGGGGGCAGGCCACTGAAGCTTTCTTT,CASSIDGGQATEAFF
.,TRBJ1-2,TRBV25-1,13,few,TGTGCCAGCCGGAGACAGGATGCTTATGGCTACACCTTC,CASRRQDAYGYTF
.,TRBJ2-7,TRBV7-2,11,many,TGTGCCAGCAGTAACGGCTACGAGCAGTACTTC,CASSNGYEQYF
TRBD1,TRBJ2-2,TRBV12-3/TRBV12-4,16,few,TGTGCCAGCAGTTTTACACCGACAGGGGCGATCGGGGAGCTGTTTTTT,CASSFTPTGAIGELFF
TRBD1,TRBJ1-5,TRBV5-1,14,.,TGCGCCAGCAGCTCGGGCGAGGGGGCTCAGCCCCAGCATTTT,CASSSGEGAQPQHF
.,TRBJ2-1,TRBV7-8,14,many,TGTGCCAGCAGCTTAGCGGGCCATGGCAATGAGCAGTTCTTC,CASSLAGHGNEQFF
.,TRBJ1-2,TRBV24-1,13,many,TGTGCCACCAGGGACAGTACAAACTATGGCTACACCTTC,CATRDSTNYGYTF
.,TRBJ2-1,TRBV7-9,11,many,TGTGCCAGCAGTTGGGCGAATGAGCAGTTCTTC,CASSWANEQFF
.,TRBJ2-3,TRBV7-4,16,.,TGTGCCAGCAGCTTAAAGGGCGGGTCTAGCACAGATACGCAGTATTTT,CASSLKGGSSTDTQYF
.,TRBJ2-2,TRBV7-9,14,few,TGTGCCAGTGCATTTAACAAGGACACCGGGGAGCTGTTTTTT,CASAFNKDTGELFF
TRBD1,TRBJ2-1,TRBV5-6,18,.,TGTGCCAGCAGCTCCTGGACAGGGTCGGTTTACTATGGCAATGAGCAGTTCTTC,CASSSWTGSVYYGNEQFF
.,TRBJ1-6,TRBV7-2,17,many,TGTGCCAGCAGCTCGACAGTCATTGTCGCTTATAATTCACCCCTCCACTTT,CASSSTVIVAYNSPLHF
.,TRBJ1-2,TRBV6-5,15,.,TGTGCCAGCAGTTACGGTGTGGGGGCTAACTATGGCTACACCTTC,CASSYGVGANYGYTF
.,TRBJ2-4,TRBV7-2,16,few,TGTGCCAGCAGCCACCCATCTGGGCGAGCCAAAAACATTCAGTACTTC,CASSHPSGRAKNIQYF
TRBD1,TRBJ1-2,TRBV20-1,12,.,TGCAGTGCCCCTGGACAGGTCTATGGCTACACCTTC,CSAPGQVYGYTF
.,TRBJ2-7,TRBV6-2/TRBV6-3,15,few,TGTGCCAGCAGTTACCAGGAGGCCTCCCCCGGCGAGCAGTACTTC,CASSYQEASPGEQYF
TRBD1,TRBJ1-1,TRBV6-6,16,.,TGTGCCAGCAGTATCCCCGGGACAGGGATGGGGACTGAAGCTTTCTTT,CASSIPGTGMGTEAFF
TRBD1,TRBJ1-1,TRBV4-1,15,few,TGCGCCAGCAGCCACGACAGGGGGGGCCGCACTGAAGCTTTCTTT,CASSHDRGGRTEAFF
.,TRBJ1-2,TRBV12-3/TRBV12-4,12,many,TGTGCCAGCAGTTTGGGACAACGTGGCTACACCTTC,CASSLGQRGYTF
.,TRBJ2-7,TRBV19,14,.,TGTGCCAGTAGTATAGTGTACCGCTCCTACGAGCAGTACTTC,CASSIVYRSYEQYF
.,TRBJ2-3,TRBV4-1,17,few,TGCGCCAGCAGCCAAGACGAGCTGGTCGGATACACAGATACGCAGTATTTT,CASSQDELVGYTDTQYF
.,TRBJ2-1,TRBV5-6,12,.,TGTGCCAGCAGCTTACAGACAGGAGAGCAGTTCTTC,CASSLQTGEQFF
TRBD1,TRBJ2-1,TRBV7-9,18,.,TGTGCCAGCAGTGCTGGGGGGACAGGGGTACGCGCCTACCATGAGCAGTTCTTC,CASSAGGTGVRAYHEQFF
.,TRBJ2-5,TRBV28,15,.,TGTGCCAGCAGAACCCGGGTCTTAATTCAAGAGACCCAGTACTTC,CASRTRVLIQETQYF
.,TRBJ1-1,TRBV7-9,15,few,TGTGCCAGCAGCTTAGAGGTAGGGACGAACACTGAAGCTTTCTTT,CASSLEVGTNTEAFF
.,TRBJ2-2,TRBV10-3,12,.,TGTGCCATCAGGGGAGTTCACGGGGAGCTGTTTTTT,CAIRGVHGELFF
.,TRBJ1-2,TRBV6-2/TRBV6-3,16,few,TGTGCCAGCAGCTGGGACGGCCCCAGGGTGGACTATGGCTACACCTTC,CASSWDGPRVDYGYTF
.,TRBJ2-3,TRBV6-2/TRBV6-3,12,.,TGTGCCAGCAGTTACTCGATAATTACGCAGTATTTT,CASSYSIITQYF
.,TRBJ1-6,TRBV27,14,few,TGTGCCAGCAGTTTAGGGGGAACCCATTCACCCCTCCACTTT,CASSLGGTHSPLHF
.,TRBJ1-2,TRBV12-3/TRBV12-4,15,few,TGTGCCAGCAGTTTAAAATTTTCAGGGTACTATGGCTACACCTTC,CASSLKFSGYYGYTF
.,TRBJ2-3,TRBV12-3/TRBV12-4,14,many,TGTGCCAGCAGTTTATTGCGGGGCACAGATACGCAGTATTTT,CASSLLRGTDTQYF